This T cell receptor beta chain stems from a study of blood T cell repertoires in COVID-19. Across the whole study: Researchers got acute and convalescent COVID-19 samples from the United States, Italy and Spain. The cDNA or gDNA used as material had been derived from T cells, B-cell-depleted T cells, or PBMCs.

In the authors' methods: Estimates of nucleated cell counts were drawn from the amplification of reference gene primers. The table came from immunoSEQ multiplex PCR; TCRdb's copy has only in-frame clones and leaves some out. V, J and clone size derive from that table, while D and trimming were established from the DNA sequence. The data show 85,000 to 120,000 clones, around 73% seen once. This CDR3 region has 16 residues. Germline trimming cut 0 bases from V and 12 bases from J; bases unmatched to any gene: 9. Per the germline V gene, CDR1 is LGHDT and CDR2 is YNNKEL (reference sequence). Sequencing was done on a sample of peripheral blood. The TCR sequence derives from a man aged 60 to 69 with active or convalescent COVID-19. The rearrangement joins TRBV3-1 (or the pseudogene TRBV3-2) to TRBJ2-1, with 12 positions matching TRBD2. DNA for the CDR3: TGTGCCAGCAGCCAAGAACGACTAGCGGGAGCTCTGGGGCAGTTCTTC. Its translation is CASSQERLAGALGQFF.